The 4 T cell receptor beta chains reported below all come from one sample, sequenced in a study of breast tumors, draining lymph nodes, adjacent tissues. In TCRdb, the multiplex PCR reads were re-called with MiXCR into one record per CDR3 protein. The sample yields fewer than 300,000 distinct CDR3 sequences, 32% seen once. Samples came from axillary lymph nodes draining the breast cancer. The specimen sequenced was axillary lymph node tissue. The receptors were gathered from a female donor with breast cancer. Some clones in this sample may be carry-over from other donors' samples.

This clonotype was counted many times. The CDR3 DNA sequence: TGTGCCAGCTCACATACAGGGAGAGGGGAGACCCAGTACTTC. Its protein product is CASSHTGRGETQYF. V is TRBV18 and J is TRBJ2-5, with D possibly TRBD1 on 6 matching bases. The CDR3 consists of 14 residues. The germline gives CDR1 KGHSH, CDR2 LQKENI. V was pared by 4 bases and J by 5 bases, with 14 bases between.

This clonotype came up many times. The chain links TRBV7-2 to TRBJ2-7, with 7 positions matching TRBD1. CDR1 and CDR2 (germline): SGHTA, FQGNSA. The CDR3 extends over 15 amino acids. V lost 2 bases and J lost 3; bases outside the gene matches: 7. The CDR3 spells CASSLPGQPLYEQYF. In nucleotides, the CDR3 is TGTGCCAGCAGCTTACCGGGACAGCCTCTCTACGAGCAGTACTTC.

This clonotype was detected ten times or more. The genes are TRBV6-6 and TRBJ2-7; D uncertain. The CDR3 loop spans 16 amino acids. V gave up 0 bases and J gave up 0 bases, with 12 bases separating them. Germline loops: CDR1 MNHNY, CDR2 SVGAGI (reference sequence). For the CDR3, the DNA is TGTGCCAGCAGTTACTCGGGAAGGCTCTACTCCTACGAGCAGTACTTC. It is translated as CASSYSGRLYSYEQYF.

In the case of this clonotype: This may come from a read error, since a much larger clone is one base off. V usage is TRBV6-6 and J usage is TRBJ2-7, with TRBD2 as a possible D gene (6 bases). CDR1 MNHNY and CDR2 SVGAGI come from the germline V gene (reference sequence). The CDR3 consists of 13 residues. In DNA form, the CDR3 reads TGTGCCAGCGGTTACTCCCGACTAGTCGAGCAGTACTTC. Amino acid sequence: CASGYSRLVEQYF.